This TCR beta chain derives from a study of T cells in Graves' hyperthyroidism and ophthalmopathy. Across the whole study: Upon initial diagnosis and before any treatment, peripheral blood was collected. Study-level results: Blood also showed most of the thyroid clonotypes that were expanded above 0.001.

CDR1 is LGHDT, CDR2 YNNKEL, per germline (reference sequence). V shed 0 bases and J shed 2 bases, with 8 bases lying between them. This CDR3 comprises 14 residues. Turning to this clonotype: Its antigen is currently unknown.

A lack of ophthalmopathy progression within 18 months defined stable Graves' hyperthyroidism. Clinicians diagnosed patients from clinical symptoms, serum thyroxine and TRAb, thyroid ultrasound and orbital computed tomography. The investigators amplified TCR beta CDR3 regions from RNA transcripts. The HTBI set primed first-round TCR CDR3 RT-PCR. TCRdb reprocessed the multiplex PCR reads via MiXCR and lists one record per CDR3 protein. The sample records a few hundred thousand distinct CDR3 sequences, 15% to 18% being singletons. The sample taken for sequencing was blood. This TCR came from a woman aged 18-35 years with Graves' hyperthyroidism. The chain joins TRBV3-1 to TRBJ2-7; TRBD2 is a possible D gene (5 bases). The CDR3 sequence: CASSQEAVTYEQYF. The CDR3 nucleotides read TGTGCCAGCAGCCAAGAAGCGGTTACCTACGAGCAGTACTTC.